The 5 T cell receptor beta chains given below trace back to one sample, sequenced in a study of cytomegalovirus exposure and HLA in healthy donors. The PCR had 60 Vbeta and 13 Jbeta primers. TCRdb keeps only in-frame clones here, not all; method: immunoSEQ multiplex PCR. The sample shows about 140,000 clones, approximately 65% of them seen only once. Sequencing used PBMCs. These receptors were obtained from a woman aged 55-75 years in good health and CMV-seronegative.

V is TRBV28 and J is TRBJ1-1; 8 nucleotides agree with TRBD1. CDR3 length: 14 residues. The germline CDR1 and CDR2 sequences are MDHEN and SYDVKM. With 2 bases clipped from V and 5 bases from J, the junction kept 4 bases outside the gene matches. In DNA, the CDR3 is TGTGCCAGCAGTTTAGGACAGGGTGGAACTGAAGCTTTCTTT. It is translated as CASSLGQGGTEAFF.

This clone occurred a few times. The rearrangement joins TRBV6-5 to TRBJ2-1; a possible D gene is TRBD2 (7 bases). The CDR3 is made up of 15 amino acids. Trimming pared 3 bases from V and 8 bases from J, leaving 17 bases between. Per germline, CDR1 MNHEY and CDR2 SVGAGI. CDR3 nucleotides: TGTGCCAGCAGTTATATAGTGGGGGGGCCGCATGAGCAGTTCTTC. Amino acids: CASSYIVGGPHEQFF.

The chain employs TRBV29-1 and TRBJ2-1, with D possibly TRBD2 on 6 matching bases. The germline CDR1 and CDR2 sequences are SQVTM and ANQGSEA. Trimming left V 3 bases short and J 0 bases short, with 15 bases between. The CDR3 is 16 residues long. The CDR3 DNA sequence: TGCAGCGTTGACCCCACTAGCACCAACTCCTACAATGAGCAGTTCTTC. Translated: CSVDPTSTNSYNEQFF.

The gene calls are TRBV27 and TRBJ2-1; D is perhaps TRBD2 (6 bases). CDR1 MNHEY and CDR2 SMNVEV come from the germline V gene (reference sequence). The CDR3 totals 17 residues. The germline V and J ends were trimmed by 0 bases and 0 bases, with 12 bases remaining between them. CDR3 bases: TGTGCCAGCAGTTTATCGGCGGGACGCAACTCCTACAATGAGCAGTTCTTC. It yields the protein CASSLSAGRNSYNEQFF.

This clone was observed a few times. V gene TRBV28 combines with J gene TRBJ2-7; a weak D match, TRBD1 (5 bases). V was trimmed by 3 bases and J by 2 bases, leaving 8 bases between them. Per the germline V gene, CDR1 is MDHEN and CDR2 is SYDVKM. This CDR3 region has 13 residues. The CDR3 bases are TGTGCCAGCAGTTTCCTAGGGGCCTACGAGCAGTACTTC. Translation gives CASSFLGAYEQYF.